One sample yielded the 3 T cell receptor beta chains listed below, sequenced in a study of OX40 agonist ivuxolimab in advanced cancers. Assay used: immunoSEQ multiplex PCR; TCRdb lists only in-frame clones, some missing. This table has over 65,000 clones, 80% to 90% appearing once. Sequencing used CD4+ or CD8+ T cells sorted from blood, obtained in a trial of the OX40 agonist ivuxolimab. The receptors here all came from an adult with an advanced solid tumor such as melanoma, head and neck, liver or kidney cancer.

This chain links TRBV11-2 with TRBJ2-5; 8 bases map to TRBD2. Germline trimming cut 8 bases from V and 2 bases from J; bases unmatched to any gene: 1. The CDR3 loop spans 12 amino acids. Per germline, CDR1 SGHAT and CDR2 FQNNGV. For the CDR3, the DNA is TGTGCCAGCTCGGGGGGGCAAGAGACCCAGTACTTC. Protein sequence: CASSGGQETQYF.

The chain is built from TRBV5-4 and TRBJ2-5, with D possibly called TRBD1 or TRBD2 (5 bases each). This CDR3 comprises 13 residues. Germline assignment: CDR1 SGHNT and CDR2 YYREEE (reference sequence). Trimming cost V 4 bases and J 4 bases, with 11 bases left between them. The CDR3 nucleotides read TGTGCCAGCAGCCGGGACGGCCGAGAGACCCAGTACTTC. Protein product: CASSRDGRETQYF.

J is TRBJ2-7 and V is TRBV6-5; the match to TRBD1 covers 8 bases. Germline V gene lookup returns CDR1 MNHEY and CDR2 SVGAGI. The V segment lost 5 bases and the J segment 2 bases; nucleotides outside the gene matches: 5. This CDR3 has 14 residues. Written as DNA, the CDR3 is TGTGCCAGCAGTGTGGACAGGGCCCCCTACGAGCAGTACTTC. It specifies CASSVDRAPYEQYF.